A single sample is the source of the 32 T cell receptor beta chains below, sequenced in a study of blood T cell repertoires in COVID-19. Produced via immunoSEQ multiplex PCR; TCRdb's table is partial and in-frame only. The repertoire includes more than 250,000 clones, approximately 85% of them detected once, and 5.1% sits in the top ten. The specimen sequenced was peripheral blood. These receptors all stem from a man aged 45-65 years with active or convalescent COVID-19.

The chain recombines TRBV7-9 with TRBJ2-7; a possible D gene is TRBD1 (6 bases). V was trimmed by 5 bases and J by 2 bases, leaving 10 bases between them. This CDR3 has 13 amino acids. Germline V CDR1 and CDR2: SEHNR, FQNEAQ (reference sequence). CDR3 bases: TGTGCCAGCAGCCACAGGGCGCCCTACGAGCAGTACTTC. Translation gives CASSHRAPYEQYF.

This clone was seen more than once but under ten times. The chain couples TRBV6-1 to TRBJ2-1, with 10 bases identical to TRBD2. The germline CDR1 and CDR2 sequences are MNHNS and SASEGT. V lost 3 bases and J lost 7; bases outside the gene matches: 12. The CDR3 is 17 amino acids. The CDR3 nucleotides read TGTGCCAGCAGTGACCATTGGTTGGGACTAGCGAGAAATGAGCAGTTCTTC. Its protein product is CASSDHWLGLARNEQFF.

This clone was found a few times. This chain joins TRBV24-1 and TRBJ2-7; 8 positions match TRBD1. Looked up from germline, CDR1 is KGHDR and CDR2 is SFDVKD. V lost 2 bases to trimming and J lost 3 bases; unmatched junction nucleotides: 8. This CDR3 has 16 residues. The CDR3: CATSDYGTGLYYEQYF. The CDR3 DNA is TGTGCCACCAGTGATTACGGGACAGGATTATACTACGAGCAGTACTTC.

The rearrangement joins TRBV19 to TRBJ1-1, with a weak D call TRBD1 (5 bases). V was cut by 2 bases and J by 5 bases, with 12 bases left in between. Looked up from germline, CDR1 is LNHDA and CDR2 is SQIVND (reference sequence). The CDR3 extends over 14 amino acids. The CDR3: CASSIKLRGTEAFF. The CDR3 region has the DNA TGTGCCAGTAGTATAAAGCTAAGGGGTACTGAAGCTTTCTTT.

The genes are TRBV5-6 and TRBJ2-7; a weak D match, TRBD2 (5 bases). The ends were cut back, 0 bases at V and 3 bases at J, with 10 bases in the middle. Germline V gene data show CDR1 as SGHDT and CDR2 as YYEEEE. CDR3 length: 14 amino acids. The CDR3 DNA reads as TGTGCCAGCAGCTTGGAATCGGGGTTCTACGAGCAGTACTTC. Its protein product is CASSLESGFYEQYF.

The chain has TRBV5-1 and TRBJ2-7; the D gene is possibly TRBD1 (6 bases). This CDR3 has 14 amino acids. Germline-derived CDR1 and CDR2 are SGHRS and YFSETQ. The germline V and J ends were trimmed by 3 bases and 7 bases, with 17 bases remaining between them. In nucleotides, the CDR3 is TGCGCCAGCAGCTGGGTGGGACACTCTTTTGAGCAGTACTTC. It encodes CASSWVGHSFEQYF.

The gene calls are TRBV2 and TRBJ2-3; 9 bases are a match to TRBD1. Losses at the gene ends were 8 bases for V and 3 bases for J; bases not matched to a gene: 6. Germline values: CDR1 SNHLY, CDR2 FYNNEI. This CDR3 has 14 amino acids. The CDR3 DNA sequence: TGTGCCAGCTTAACCGGGACAGGGACAGATACGCAGTATTTT. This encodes CASLTGTGTDTQYF.

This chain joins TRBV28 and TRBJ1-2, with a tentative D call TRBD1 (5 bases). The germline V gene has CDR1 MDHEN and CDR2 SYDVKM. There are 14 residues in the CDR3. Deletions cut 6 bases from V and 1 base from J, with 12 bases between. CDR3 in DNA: TGTGCCAGCAGGTATACAGGAAATAACTATGGCTACACCTTC. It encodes CASRYTGNNYGYTF.

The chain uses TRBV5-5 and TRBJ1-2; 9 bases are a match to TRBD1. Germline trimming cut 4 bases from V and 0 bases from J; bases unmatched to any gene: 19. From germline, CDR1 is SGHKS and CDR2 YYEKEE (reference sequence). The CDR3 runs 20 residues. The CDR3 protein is CASSTIPGQGIRGANYGYTF. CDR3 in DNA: TGTGCCAGCAGCACCATTCCGGGACAGGGTATCCGAGGAGCTAACTATGGCTACACCTTC.

CDR3 sequence (DNA): TGTGCCAGCAGCCTCGGGATCCCGTTTCGGGAGACCCAGTACTTC. This sequence encodes CASSLGIPFRETQYF. The V and J genes are TRBV3-1 (or the pseudogene TRBV3-2) and TRBJ2-5; weak D call: TRBD2 (5 bases). V lost 4 bases, J lost 5 bases, and 17 bases lay in between. Germline V gene sequence: CDR1 LGHDT, CDR2 YNNKEL (reference sequence). This CDR3 comprises 15 residues.

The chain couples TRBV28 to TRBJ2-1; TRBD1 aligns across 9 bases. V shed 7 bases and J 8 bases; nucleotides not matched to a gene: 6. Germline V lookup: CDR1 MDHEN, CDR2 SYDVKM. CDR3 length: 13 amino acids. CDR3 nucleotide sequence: TGTGCCAGCAAAGGGACAGGGACCGATGAGCAGTTCTTC. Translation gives CASKGTGTDEQFF.

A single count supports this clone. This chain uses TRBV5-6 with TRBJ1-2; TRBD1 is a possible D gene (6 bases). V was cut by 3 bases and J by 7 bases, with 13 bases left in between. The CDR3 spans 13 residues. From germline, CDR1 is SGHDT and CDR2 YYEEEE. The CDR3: CASSSQGVGGYTF. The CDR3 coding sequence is TGTGCCAGCAGCTCACAGGGTGTTGGTGGCTACACCTTC.

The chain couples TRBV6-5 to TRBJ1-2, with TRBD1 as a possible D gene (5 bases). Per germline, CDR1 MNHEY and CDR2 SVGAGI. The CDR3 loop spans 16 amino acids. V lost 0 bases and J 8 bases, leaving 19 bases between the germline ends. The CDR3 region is CASSYSERGRRGGYTF. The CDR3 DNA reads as TGTGCCAGCAGTTACTCGGAGCGGGGCCGGCGTGGCGGCTACACCTTC.

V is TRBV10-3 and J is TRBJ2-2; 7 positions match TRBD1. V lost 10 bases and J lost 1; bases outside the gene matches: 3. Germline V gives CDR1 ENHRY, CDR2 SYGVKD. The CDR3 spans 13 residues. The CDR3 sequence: CATGTENTGELFF. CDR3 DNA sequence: TGTGCCACCGGGACAGAGAACACCGGGGAGCTGTTTTTT.

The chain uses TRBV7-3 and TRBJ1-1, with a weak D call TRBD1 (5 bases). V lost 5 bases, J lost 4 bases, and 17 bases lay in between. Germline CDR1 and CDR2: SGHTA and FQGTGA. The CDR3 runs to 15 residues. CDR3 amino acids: CASSETGEGGTEAFF. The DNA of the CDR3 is TGTGCCAGCAGCGAGACGGGGGAGGGTGGCACTGAAGCTTTCTTT.

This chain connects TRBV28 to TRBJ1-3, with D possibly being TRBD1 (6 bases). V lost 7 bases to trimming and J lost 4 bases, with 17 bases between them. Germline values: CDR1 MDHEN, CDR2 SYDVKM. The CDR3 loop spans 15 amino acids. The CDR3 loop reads CASTPAGARGNTIYF. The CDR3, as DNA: TGTGCCAGCACCCCCGCAGGGGCACGGGGAAACACCATATATTTT. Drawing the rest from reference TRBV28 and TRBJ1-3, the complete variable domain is DVKVTQSSRYLVKRTGEKVFLECVQDMDHENMFWYRQDPGLGLRLIYFSYDVKMKEKGDIPEGYSVSREKKERFSLILESASTNQTSMYLCASTPAGARGNTIYFGEGSWLTVV.

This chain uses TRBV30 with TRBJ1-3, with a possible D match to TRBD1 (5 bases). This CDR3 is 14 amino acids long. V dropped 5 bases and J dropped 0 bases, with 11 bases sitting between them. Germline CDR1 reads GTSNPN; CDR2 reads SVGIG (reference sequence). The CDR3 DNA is TGTGCCTGGGCAGGGTCGGGCTCTGGAAACACCATATATTTT. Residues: CAWAGSGSGNTIYF.

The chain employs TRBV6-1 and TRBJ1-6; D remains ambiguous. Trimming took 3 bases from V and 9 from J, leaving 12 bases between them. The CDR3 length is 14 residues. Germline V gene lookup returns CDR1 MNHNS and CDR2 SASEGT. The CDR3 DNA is TGTGCCAGCAGTGAGGGCCTACTTAGTTCACCCCTCCACTTT. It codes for CASSEGLLSSPLHF.

CDR3 in amino acids: CASSQRGQGGNNEQFF. CDR3 sequence (DNA): TGTGCCAGCAGCCAACGAGGACAGGGAGGGAACAATGAGCAGTTCTTC. The rearrangement links TRBV7-3 to TRBJ2-1, with TRBD1 as a possible D gene (8 bases). Germline V gene lookup returns CDR1 SGHTA and CDR2 FQGTGA. The CDR3 spans 16 residues. V lost 5 bases and J lost 5, with 19 bases in between.

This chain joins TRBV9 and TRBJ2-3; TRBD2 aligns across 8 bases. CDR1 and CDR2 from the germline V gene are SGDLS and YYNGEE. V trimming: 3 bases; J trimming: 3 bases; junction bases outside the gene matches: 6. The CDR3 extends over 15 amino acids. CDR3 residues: CASSAGTRVTDTQYF. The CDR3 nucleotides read TGTGCCAGCAGCGCCGGGACTAGGGTAACAGATACGCAGTATTTT.

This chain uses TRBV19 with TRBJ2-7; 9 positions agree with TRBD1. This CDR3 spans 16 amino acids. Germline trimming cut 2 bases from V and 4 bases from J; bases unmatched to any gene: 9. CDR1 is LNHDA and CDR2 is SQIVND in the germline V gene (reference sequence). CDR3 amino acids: CASSIRGTGLGYEQYF. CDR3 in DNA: TGTGCCAGTAGTATAAGAGGGACAGGGCTCGGATACGAGCAGTACTTC. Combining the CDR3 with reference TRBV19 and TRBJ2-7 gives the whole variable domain DGGITQSPKYLFRKEGQNVTLSCEQNLNHDAMYWYRQDPGQGLRLIYYSQIVNDFQKGDIAEGYSVSREKKESFPLTVTSAQKNPTAFYLCASSIRGTGLGYEQYFGPGTRLTVT.

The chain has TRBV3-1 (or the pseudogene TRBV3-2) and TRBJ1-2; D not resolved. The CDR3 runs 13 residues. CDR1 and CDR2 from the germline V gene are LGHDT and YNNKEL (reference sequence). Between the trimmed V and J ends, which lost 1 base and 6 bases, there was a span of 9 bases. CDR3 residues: CASSQGHRNGYTF. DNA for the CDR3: TGTGCCAGCAGCCAAGGACACCGAAATGGCTACACCTTC.

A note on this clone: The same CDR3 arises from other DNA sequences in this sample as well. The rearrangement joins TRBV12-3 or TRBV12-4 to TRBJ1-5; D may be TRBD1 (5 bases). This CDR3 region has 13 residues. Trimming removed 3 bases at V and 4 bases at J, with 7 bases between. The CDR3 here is CASSFAGNQPQHF. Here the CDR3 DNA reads TGTGCCAGCAGTTTCGCAGGGAATCAGCCCCAGCATTTT.

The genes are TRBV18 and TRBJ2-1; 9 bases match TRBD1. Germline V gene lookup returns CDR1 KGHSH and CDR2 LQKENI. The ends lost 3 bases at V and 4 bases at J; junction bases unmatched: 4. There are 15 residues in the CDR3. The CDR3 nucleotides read TGTGCCAGCTCACCGACAGGGGGGCTATACAATGAGCAGTTCTTC. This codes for CASSPTGGLYNEQFF.

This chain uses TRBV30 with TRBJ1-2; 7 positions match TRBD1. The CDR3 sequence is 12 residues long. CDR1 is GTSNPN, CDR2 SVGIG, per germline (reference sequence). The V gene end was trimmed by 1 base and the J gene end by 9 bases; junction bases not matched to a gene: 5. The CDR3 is CAWSETGRRYTF. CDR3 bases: TGTGCCTGGAGTGAGACAGGGAGGCGCTACACCTTC.

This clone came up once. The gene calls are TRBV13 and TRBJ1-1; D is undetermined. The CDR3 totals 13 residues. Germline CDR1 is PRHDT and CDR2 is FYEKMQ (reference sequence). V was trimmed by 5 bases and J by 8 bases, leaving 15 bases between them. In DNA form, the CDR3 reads TGTGCCAGCAGCCCCCCTACAGTTTTGGAAGCTTTCTTT. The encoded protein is CASSPPTVLEAFF.

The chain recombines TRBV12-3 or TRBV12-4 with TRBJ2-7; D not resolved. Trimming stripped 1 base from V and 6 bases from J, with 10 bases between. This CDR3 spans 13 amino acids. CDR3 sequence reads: CASSLGGPGEQYF. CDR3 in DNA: TGTGCCAGCAGTTTAGGTGGGCCAGGCGAGCAGTACTTC.

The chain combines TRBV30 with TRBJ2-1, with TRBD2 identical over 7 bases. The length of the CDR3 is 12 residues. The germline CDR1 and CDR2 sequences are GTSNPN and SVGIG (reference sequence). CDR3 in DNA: TGTGTCTTAAGCGGGATAGATAATGAGCAGTTCTTC. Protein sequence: CVLSGIDNEQFF.

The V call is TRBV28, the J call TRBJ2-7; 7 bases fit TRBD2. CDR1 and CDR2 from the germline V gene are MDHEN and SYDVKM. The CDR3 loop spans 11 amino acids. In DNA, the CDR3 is TGTCGTGTCGGGAGGAGAGGAGAGCAGTACTTC. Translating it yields CRVGRRGEQYF.

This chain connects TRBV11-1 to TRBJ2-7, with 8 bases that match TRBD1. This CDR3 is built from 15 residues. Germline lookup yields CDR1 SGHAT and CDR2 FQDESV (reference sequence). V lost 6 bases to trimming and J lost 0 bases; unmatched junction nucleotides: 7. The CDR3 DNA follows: TGTGCCAGCAGACCCCGGACAGGGCGCTCCTACGAGCAGTACTTC. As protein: CASRPRTGRSYEQYF.

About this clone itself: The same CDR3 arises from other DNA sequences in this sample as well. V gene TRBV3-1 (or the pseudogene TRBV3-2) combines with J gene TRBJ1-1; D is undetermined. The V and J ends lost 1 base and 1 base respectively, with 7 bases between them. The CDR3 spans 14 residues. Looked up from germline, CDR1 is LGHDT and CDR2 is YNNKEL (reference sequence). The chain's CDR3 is CASSQVRGNTEAFF. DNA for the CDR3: TGTGCCAGCAGCCAAGTACGGGGGAACACTGAAGCTTTCTTT.

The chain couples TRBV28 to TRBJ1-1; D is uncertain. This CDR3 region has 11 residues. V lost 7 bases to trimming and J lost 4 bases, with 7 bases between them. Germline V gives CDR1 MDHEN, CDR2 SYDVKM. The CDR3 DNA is TGTGCCAGCACCTCGTCCACTGAAGCTTTCTTT. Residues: CASTSSTEAFF.